This T cell receptor beta chain was retrieved from a study of blood T cells in healthy people across ages. Next came a second PCR, run for about 7 to 12 cycles, which used a sample-barcoded 5' primer along with a J-beta primer mix. Via MiXCR, TCRdb re-called the 5' RACE reads, giving one row per CDR3 protein. The sample shows 2 million or so distinct CDR3 sequences, roughly 52% of them seen only once. Healthy Caucasian individuals from Russia aged about 6 to 90 served as donors. CDR1 and CDR2 from the germline V gene are PRHDT and FYEKMQ (reference sequence). The V segment lost 7 bases and the J segment 2 bases; nucleotides outside the gene matches: 5. The CDR3 has 14 amino acids. This clonotype was observed a handful of times. Its target is unknown. Study-level points and caveats: Conclusively comparing naive with antigen-experienced cells was impossible with unsorted PBMCs.

The source material was blood. V gene TRBV13 combines with J gene TRBJ1-2; TRBD1 agrees at 9 bases. This clonotype was sampled from a woman in her thirties or forties in good health. CDR3 DNA: TGTGCCAGCACGTATGGACAGGGGAACTATGGCTACACCTTC. Residues: CASTYGQGNYGYTF.